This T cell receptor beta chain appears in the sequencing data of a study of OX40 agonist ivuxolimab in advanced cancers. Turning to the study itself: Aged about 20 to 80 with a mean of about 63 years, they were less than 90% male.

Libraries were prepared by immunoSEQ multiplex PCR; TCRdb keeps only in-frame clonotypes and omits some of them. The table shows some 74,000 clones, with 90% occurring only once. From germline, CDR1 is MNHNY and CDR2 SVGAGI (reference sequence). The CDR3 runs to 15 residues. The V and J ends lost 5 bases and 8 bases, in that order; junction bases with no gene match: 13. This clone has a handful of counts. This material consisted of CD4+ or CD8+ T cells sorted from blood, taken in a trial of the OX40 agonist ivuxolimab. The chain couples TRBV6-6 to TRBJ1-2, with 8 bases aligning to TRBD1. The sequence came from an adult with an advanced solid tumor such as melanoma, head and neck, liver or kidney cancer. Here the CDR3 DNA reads TGTGCCAGCAGTCAAGCTCAGGGGGCTTCGGGCGGCTACACCTTC. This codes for CASSQAQGASGGYTF.